This T cell receptor (beta chain) was identified in a study of CD8 T cells in ankylosing spondylitis. Findings and caveats of the study: Within matched ankylosing spondylitis synovial fluid, disease-linked clones were reportedly significantly enriched. Ankylosing spondylitis blood appeared to be characterized by a TCR beta motif of under ten highly homologous variants.

TCRdb used MiXCR to reprocess the 5' RACE reads, holding one entry per CDR3 protein. The sample holds under 850,000 distinct CDR3 sequences, around 17% seen once. CDR1 KGHSH and CDR2 LQKENI come from the germline V gene. The CDR3 runs to 17 residues. Trimming cost V 3 bases and J 3 bases, with 17 bases left between them. Worth noting for this clonotype: No antigen is known for it.

The chain is built from TRBV18 and TRBJ2-2; D possibly matches TRBD1 or TRBD2 (5 bases each). The clonotype comes from a male donor with ankylosing spondylitis. Sequencing was performed on blood, either unsorted or a sorted T cell fraction (not recorded which). CDR3 protein: CASSPLGRPGYTGELFF. The CDR3, as DNA: TGTGCCAGCTCACCCTTGGGACGGCCGGGATACACCGGGGAGCTGTTTTTT.